Below, 5 T cell receptor beta chains from the same sample are listed, as sequenced in a study of blood T cell repertoires in COVID-19 (dated by TCRdb to the early 2020s). Library method: the immunoSEQ multiplex PCR assay. Entries here come from immuneACCESS through TCRdb and include only in-frame sequences with V and J called. Some clones fail to appear in such tables; in the studies checked, an unresolved V gene covers under half of the shortfall, and the cause of the remainder is unknown. For this sample there are about 70,000 clones; 90% appear just once. The ten largest clonotypes hold 1.3% to 1.5% of the sample. Input material: peripheral blood. These receptors were collected from a middle-aged man with acute or convalescent COVID-19.

This clone appeared a single time. CDR3 coding DNA: TGCGCCAGCAGCTTTAGACAAAACAATGAGCAGTTCTTC. Translating gives CASSFRQNNEQFF. J is TRBJ2-1 and V is TRBV4-1; D is unresolved. Germline CDR1 and CDR2: MGHRA and YSYEKL. V shed 5 bases and J shed 5 bases, with 10 bases lying between them. This CDR3 is 13 amino acids long.

The chain has TRBV5-1 and TRBJ2-7; 10 bases are shared with TRBD1. This CDR3 comprises 16 residues. V was clipped by 6 bases and J by 5 bases; unmatched bases: 14. Germline V gene lookup returns CDR1 SGHRS and CDR2 YFSETQ. The chain's CDR3 is CASTREGGTGVNEQYF. CDR3 sequence (DNA): TGCGCCAGCACCCGGGAAGGAGGGACAGGGGTCAACGAGCAGTACTTC.

The rearrangement links TRBV7-9 to TRBJ2-5; 8 bases match TRBD1. Germline V CDR1 and CDR2: SEHNR, FQNEAQ (reference sequence). The CDR3 spans 17 residues. Trimming cost V 3 bases and J 7 bases; bases outside gene matches: 16. CDR3 DNA sequence: TGTGCCAGCAGCTTCACAACCCCACCGGGACAGGTTTGGACCCAGTACTTC. Protein: CASSFTTPPGQVWTQYF. The full variable domain, rest sourced from reference TRBV7-9 and TRBJ2-5, is DTGVSQNPRHKITKRGQNVTFRCDPISEHNRLYWYRQTLGQGPEFLTYFQNEAQLEKSRLLSDRFSAERPKGSFSTLEIQRTEQGDSAMYLCASSFTTPPGQVWTQYFGPGTRLLVL.

The genes are TRBV3-1 (or the pseudogene TRBV3-2) and TRBJ2-3; the D gene is possibly TRBD2 (5 bases). The CDR3 has 14 residues. Germline V CDR1 and CDR2: LGHDT, YNNKEL (reference sequence). V was clipped by 0 bases and J by 2 bases, with 6 bases between them. CDR3 residues: CASSQDLATDTQYF. As DNA, the CDR3 is TGTGCCAGCAGCCAAGATCTAGCCACAGATACGCAGTATTTT.

The chain uses TRBV2 and TRBJ1-1; a weak D match, TRBD1 (6 bases). The CDR3 consists of 13 residues. Germline V lookup: CDR1 SNHLY, CDR2 FYNNEI. The V end lost 2 bases, the J end lost 5 bases, and 9 bases lay between the germline ends. CDR3 DNA: TGTGCCAGCAGTGAACAGGGGTTTACTGAAGCTTTCTTT. The encoded protein is CASSEQGFTEAFF.